These 26 T cell receptor beta chains were all obtained from the same sample, sequenced in a study of liver allograft versus peripheral blood T cells. Study details: Within transplanted livers, the T cell receptor repertoires were examined and compared against the repertoires present in the peripheral blood of liver transplant recipients.

MiXCR, applied by TCRdb to the reads, yields one record per CDR3 protein. The sample has more than 6,000 distinct CDR3 sequences, 15% to 20% seen once. The receptors derive from a human patient who had a liver transplant. The T cells may partly be graft donor cells.

This clonotype was detected ten times or more. V is TRBV19 and J is TRBJ2-2; 10 nucleotides align to TRBD1. This CDR3 is 15 amino acids long. The junction had 5 bases not matched to a gene; V was cut back by 6 bases and J by 4 bases. Germline CDR1 and CDR2: LNHDA and SQIVND (reference sequence). CDR3 sequence: CASSDRGRSTGELFF. As DNA, the CDR3 is TGTGCCAGTAGCGACAGGGGGCGAAGCACCGGGGAGCTGTTTTTT.

By proportion, this clonotype is medium-sized. The chain joins TRBV29-1 to TRBJ1-1; possibly TRBD1 for D (5 bases). Germline-derived CDR1 and CDR2 are SQVTM and ANQGSEA. V gave up 7 bases and J gave up 4 bases, with 19 bases separating them. This CDR3 is built from 14 residues. As DNA, the CDR3 is TGCAGCGCCAACGGATGGGGGGGAGGCACTGAAGCTTTCTTT. Translation: CSANGWGGGTEAFF.

This clonotype was recorded a few times. V and J are TRBV20-1 and TRBJ1-6, with D possibly TRBD1 on 5 matching bases. The CDR3 is made up of 15 amino acids. V was clipped by 4 bases and J by 7 bases, with 17 bases between them. Per the germline V gene, CDR1 is DFQATT and CDR2 is SNEGSKA (reference sequence). The DNA for the CDR3 is TGCAGTGCTAAGAGACCAGGGAGTCGCAATTCACCCCTCCACTTT. It yields the protein CSAKRPGSRNSPLHF.

In its sample, this clonotype ranks as medium-sized. The rearrangement joins TRBV7-2 to TRBJ2-3; D gene uncertain. Trimming shortened V by 1 base and J by 2 bases, and 7 bases separated the two germline ends. The CDR3 is made up of 14 amino acids. Germline V gene data show CDR1 as SGHTA and CDR2 as FQGNSA. CDR3 sequence (DNA): TGTGCCAGCAGCTTAGTAACAGTCACAGATACGCAGTATTTT. The encoded protein is CASSLVTVTDTQYF.

The V call is TRBV11-2, the J call TRBJ2-5; no definite D call. CDR1 is SGHAT, CDR2 FQNNGV, per germline. Trimming took 6 bases from V and 4 from J, leaving 6 bases between them. The CDR3 runs to 11 residues. The CDR3 region is CASRSGETQYF. The DNA for the CDR3 is TGTGCCAGCAGGTCCGGAGAGACCCAGTACTTC.

This clonotype was detected many times. The chain recombines TRBV7-9 with TRBJ2-5, with TRBD1 matching over 9 bases. This CDR3 has 14 residues. Germline V gene sequence: CDR1 SEHNR, CDR2 FQNEAQ (reference sequence). V shed 7 bases and J 2 bases; nucleotides not matched to a gene: 5. CDR3 DNA: TGTGCCAGCAAAGGTGGGACAGGGCAAGAGACCCAGTACTTC. This sequence encodes CASKGGTGQETQYF. Together with reference TRBV7-9 and TRBJ2-5, the CDR3 gives the full variable domain: DTGVSQNPRHKITKRGQNVTFRCDPISEHNRLYWYRQTLGQGPEFLTYFQNEAQLEKSRLLSDRFSAERPKGSFSTLEIQRTEQGDSAMYLCASKGGTGQETQYFGPGTRLLVL.

This clonotype is judged medium-sized. V and J are TRBV7-2 and TRBJ2-1, with D possibly matching TRBD2 (5 bases). V lost 5 bases and J lost 10, with 24 bases in between. Germline values: CDR1 SGHTA, CDR2 FQGNSA. This CDR3 is 16 amino acids long. CDR3 DNA sequence: TGTGCCAGCAGCCGCGAAGGCGGAGGAGGCCTCGGGGAGCAGTTCTTC. This codes for CASSREGGGGLGEQFF. Full variable domain (rest looked up from reference TRBV7-2 and TRBJ2-1): GAGVSQSPSNKVTEKGKDVELRCDPISGHTALYWYRQSLGQGLEFLIYFQGNSAPDKSGLPSDRFSAERTGGSVSTLTIQRTQQEDSAVYLCASSREGGGGLGEQFFGPGTRLTVL.

By frequency in the sample, this clonotype is medium-sized (0.01 to 0.1%). This chain connects TRBV7-2 to TRBJ2-1; D possibly corresponds to TRBD2 (6 bases). With 0 bases removed from V and 8 bases from J, the gap between germline ends came to 14 bases. Germline V gene sequence: CDR1 SGHTA, CDR2 FQGNSA. The CDR3 runs 15 residues. The CDR3: CASSLARLVLDEQFF. The CDR3, as DNA: TGTGCCAGCAGCTTAGCGCGACTAGTTTTGGATGAGCAGTTCTTC.

The rearrangement uses TRBV18 and TRBJ2-7; 7 nucleotides line up with TRBD1. The V gene end was trimmed by 3 bases and the J gene end by 4 bases; junction bases not matched to a gene: 12. The CDR3 is 16 residues long. Germline V gives CDR1 KGHSH, CDR2 LQKENI. In DNA, the CDR3 is TGTGCCAGCTCACCCGGACAGGCCACTACGCATTACGAGCAGTACTTC. This encodes CASSPGQATTHYEQYF.

In this sample, this clonotype is medium-sized (0.01 to 0.1%). The J gene is TRBJ1-6, the V gene TRBV10-3; tentative D call: TRBD1 (5 bases). The CDR3 is 12 amino acids. The germline V gene encodes CDR1 ENHRY and CDR2 SYGVKD. Trimming removed 4 bases from V and 9 bases from J, with 7 bases in between. CDR3 sequence (DNA): TGTGCCATCAGTGGGGGGGGTTCACCCCTCCACTTT. Protein sequence: CAISGGGSPLHF.

This clonotype occurred a few times. J is TRBJ2-5 and V is TRBV6-2 or TRBV6-3, with TRBD1 matching 7 bases. Germline loops: CDR1 MNHEY, CDR2 SVGEGT. The CDR3 is made up of 14 amino acids. With V trimmed by 5 bases and J by 2 bases, 5 bases remained unmatched. The CDR3 DNA follows: TGTGCCAGCAGTCGCACAGGGGCACAAGAGACCCAGTACTTC. Translated: CASSRTGAQETQYF.

This clonotype was counted at least ten times. DNA of the CDR3: TGTGCCAGCAGTTCGGACTATCCGGGCGATGAGCAGTTCTTC. Its translation: CASSSDYPGDEQFF. This sequence joins TRBV6-2 or TRBV6-3 and TRBJ2-1; possible D gene TRBD2, 6 bases. V lost 4 bases, J lost 8 bases, and 15 bases lay in between. Germline values: CDR1 MNHEY, CDR2 SVGEGT. This CDR3 has 14 amino acids.

V gene TRBV20-1 combines with J gene TRBJ1-2; 9 bases map to TRBD1. The ends lost 5 bases at V and 0 bases at J; junction bases unmatched: 4. The germline V gene has CDR1 DFQATT and CDR2 SNEGSKA (reference sequence). This CDR3 region has 14 residues. CDR3 bases: TGCAGTGCTTCCGGGACAGGGACTAACTATGGCTACACCTTC. This codes for CSASGTGTNYGYTF.

This clonotype was detected only a few times. The chain's CDR3 is CASSSTGNSGANVLTF. CDR3 DNA: TGTGCCAGCAGCTCGACAGGAAACTCTGGGGCCAACGTCCTGACTTTC. This chain uses TRBV7-3 with TRBJ2-6; TRBD1 might be the D (6 bases). The CDR3 sequence is 16 residues long. Trimming left V 4 bases short and J 0 bases short, with 10 bases between. Germline CDR1 SGHTA, CDR2 FQGTGA.

The chain joins TRBV11-2 to TRBJ2-3; TRBD2 agrees at 11 bases. Trimming at V came to 5 bases and at J to 8 bases, leaving 12 bases not matched to a gene. Germline V gene sequence: CDR1 SGHAT, CDR2 FQNNGV. The CDR3 has 16 residues. CDR3 in amino acids: CASSISGGAVDVTQYF. CDR3 in DNA: TGTGCCAGCAGCATTAGCGGGGGGGCCGTGGACGTTACGCAGTATTTT.

This clonotype was seen more than once but under ten times. CDR3 DNA: TGTGCCTGGAGTGGAGGACAGGGGAAGAGGGACTATGGCTACACCTTC. Translated: CAWSGGQGKRDYGYTF. The rearrangement joins TRBV30 to TRBJ1-2, with TRBD1 matching 9 bases. Germline values: CDR1 GTSNPN, CDR2 SVGIG (reference sequence). The ends lost 1 base at V and 3 bases at J; junction bases unmatched: 9. The CDR3 consists of 16 residues.

The chain has TRBV7-9 and TRBJ1-1; 8 positions match TRBD1. The CDR3 is made up of 13 amino acids. Germline trimming cut 4 bases from V and 7 bases from J; bases unmatched to any gene: 5. CDR1 and CDR2 from the germline V gene are SEHNR and FQNEAQ (reference sequence). CDR3 nucleotides: TGTGCCAGCAGCTACGGACAGGGTGGTGAAGCTTTCTTT. Its protein product is CASSYGQGGEAFF.

This clonotype is medium-sized by share. V usage is TRBV18 and J usage is TRBJ2-3; D is ambiguous. CDR1 and CDR2 (germline): KGHSH, LQKENI. V was pared by 4 bases and J by 3 bases, with 14 bases between. The CDR3 runs to 15 residues. For the CDR3, the DNA is TGTGCCAGCTCACAAGGGAATGGAAATACAGATACGCAGTATTTT. This codes for CASSQGNGNTDTQYF.

This clonotype is medium-sized (0.01 to 0.1%). The genes are TRBV10-3 and TRBJ1-3, with no clear D. With 3 bases removed from V and 4 bases from J, the gap between germline ends came to 10 bases. CDR1 and CDR2 from the germline V gene are ENHRY and SYGVKD. The CDR3 runs 14 residues. The CDR3 here is CAISERVVGNTIYF. The CDR3 DNA reads TGTGCCATCAGTGAACGGGTAGTCGGAAACACCATATATTTT.

In its sample, this clonotype is medium-sized. This chain uses TRBV10-3 with TRBJ1-1; D call uncertain. Germline V gene sequence: CDR1 ENHRY, CDR2 SYGVKD. V gave up 7 bases and J gave up 1 base, with 10 bases separating them. The CDR3 is 13 amino acids. The CDR3 DNA sequence: TGTGCCATCACCCCGAGCTCGAACACTGAAGCTTTCTTT. Its translation is CAITPSSNTEAFF.

V is TRBV14 and J is TRBJ2-3, with D hard to call. The V end was cut by 0 bases, the J end by 3 bases, with 7 bases between. From germline, CDR1 is SGHDN and CDR2 FVKESK. CDR3 length: 14 residues. DNA for the CDR3: TGTGCCAGCAGCCAAGATCAGAGGACAGATACGCAGTATTTT. It encodes CASSQDQRTDTQYF.

This clonotype was counted many times. The V and J genes are TRBV6-1 and TRBJ2-2; the match to TRBD1 covers 8 bases. The germline gives CDR1 MNHNS, CDR2 SASEGT. The junction had 8 bases not matched to a gene; V was cut back by 7 bases and J by 7 bases. The CDR3 runs to 14 residues. CDR3 protein: CASITGGGGGELFF. CDR3 DNA sequence: TGTGCCAGCATCACAGGGGGTGGGGGCGGGGAGCTGTTTTTT.

This clonotype is medium-sized within its sample. This sequence joins TRBV28 and TRBJ1-6; 8 bases align to TRBD1. The CDR3 runs to 18 residues. V lost 2 bases, J lost 7 bases, and 13 bases stayed unmatched. The germline V gene has CDR1 MDHEN and CDR2 SYDVKM. CDR3 region: CASSLSWGYGTGNSPLHF. The CDR3 DNA follows: TGTGCCAGCAGTTTAAGTTGGGGATACGGGACAGGAAATTCACCCCTCCACTTT.

By share, this clonotype counts as medium-sized. V and J are TRBV6-1 and TRBJ1-3, with TRBD1 matching over 8 bases. CDR1 is MNHNS, CDR2 SASEGT, per germline. The CDR3 consists of 14 residues. V gave up 7 bases and J gave up 8 bases; unmatched junction bases: 10. The CDR3 DNA follows: TGTGCCAGCACCTTAAGAGGACAGGGTGACACCATATATTTT. Protein product: CASTLRGQGDTIYF.

This clonotype is labeled medium-sized. The chain carries TRBV7-9 and TRBJ1-6; no definite D call. The V gene's germline CDR1 is SEHNR and CDR2 FQNEAQ (reference sequence). This CDR3 is 15 amino acids long. The germline V and J ends were trimmed by 4 bases and 7 bases, with 14 bases remaining between them. The CDR3 DNA is TGTGCCAGCAGCTGGGGAGGCGACGGGAATTCACCCCTCCACTTT. Translating it yields CASSWGGDGNSPLHF.

About this clonotype itself: A single base separates this from a much larger clone, so it may be a read error. The chain couples TRBV5-6 to TRBJ2-3, with 13 bases identical to TRBD2. The CDR3 is made up of 16 amino acids. V gave up 0 bases and J gave up 5 bases; unmatched junction bases: 3. Germline V lookup: CDR1 SGHDT, CDR2 YYEEEE. The CDR3 nucleotides read TGTGCCAGCAGCTTGGTGACTAGCGGGAGGATAGATACGCAGTATTTT. It specifies CASSLVTSGRIDTQYF.